These 20 T cell receptor beta chains came from one sample sequenced in a study of blood T cell dynamics during melanoma immunotherapy. Specified time point: pre-treatment baseline. Only in-frame clones appear in the TCRdb table, and some are missing; sequencing was by immunoSEQ multiplex PCR. The data contain 17,000 or so clones, roughly 84% of them singletons. This sample comprised blood, obtained from a patient treated with checkpoint blockade. These TCRs come from a human donor with melanoma.

This chain joins TRBV7-9 and TRBJ1-2; the match to TRBD1 covers 8 bases. The J segment lost 5 bases and the V segment lost 11 bases, leaving 4 bases of the junction unmatched. This CDR3 spans 11 amino acids. The germline CDR1 and CDR2 sequences are SEHNR and FQNEAQ (reference sequence). In DNA form, the CDR3 reads TGTGCCTTTCAGGGGGCGTATGGCTACACCTTC. This translates into CAFQGAYGYTF. Using reference TRBV7-9 and TRBJ1-2 for the parts outside the CDR3, the full variable domain is DTGVSQNPRHKITKRGQNVTFRCDPISEHNRLYWYRQTLGQGPEFLTYFQNEAQLEKSRLLSDRFSAERPKGSFSTLEIQRTEQGDSAMYLCAFQGAYGYTFGSGTRLTVV.

This clone was seen more than once but under ten times. The rearrangement joins TRBV6-1 to TRBJ1-1, with D uncertain. The germline gives CDR1 MNHNS, CDR2 SASEGT. The CDR3 runs to 15 residues. The V end lost 2 bases, the J end lost 1 base, and 11 bases lay between the germline ends. The CDR3 nucleotides are TGTGCCAGCAGTGAACCTTCCACGCGGAACACTGAAGCTTTCTTT. This sequence encodes CASSEPSTRNTEAFF.

V usage is TRBV19 and J usage is TRBJ1-6; no reliable D call. CDR1 and CDR2 (germline): LNHDA, SQIVND (reference sequence). V lost 1 base and J lost 1, with 11 bases in between. The CDR3 is 17 residues long. CDR3 loop: CASSIGRPGSYNSPLHF. For the CDR3, the DNA is TGTGCCAGTAGTATAGGACGCCCCGGGTCCTATAATTCACCCCTCCACTTT.

The chain combines TRBV5-1 with TRBJ1-1; tentatively, D is TRBD1 (5 bases). CDR3 size: 14 residues. Germline V lookup: CDR1 SGHRS, CDR2 YFSETQ. The V gene lost 6 bases and the J gene lost 5 bases, with 17 bases spanning the gap. The CDR3 region is CASNDQGVGTEAFF. CDR3 in DNA: TGCGCCAGCAACGACCAGGGAGTTGGTACTGAAGCTTTCTTT.

The rearrangement joins TRBV6-6 to TRBJ2-5; possibly TRBD1 or TRBD2 for D (6 bases each). V gave up 3 bases and J gave up 1 base, with 12 bases separating them. Looked up from germline, CDR1 is MNHNY and CDR2 is SVGAGI (reference sequence). The CDR3 is made up of 15 amino acids. CDR3 protein: CASSYPGAAQETQYF. The CDR3 DNA sequence: TGTGCCAGCAGTTATCCGGGGGCGGCCCAAGAGACCCAGTACTTC.

The chain carries TRBV10-3 and TRBJ2-1; 8 bases line up with TRBD2. Trimming removed 2 bases from V and 0 bases from J; junction bases left unmatched: 0. Germline V gene sequence: CDR1 ENHRY, CDR2 SYGVKD. This CDR3 region has 15 residues. The CDR3, as DNA: TGTGCCATCAGTGAGAGCGGGGGCTCCTACAATGAGCAGTTCTTC. This codes for CAISESGGSYNEQFF.

This chain uses TRBV15 with TRBJ1-5; maybe TRBD1 (5 bases). V shed 0 bases and J shed 8 bases, with 11 bases lying between them. CDR1 and CDR2 from the germline V gene are LNHNV and YYDKDF (reference sequence). CDR3 length equals 14 residues. The DNA for the CDR3 is TGTGCCACCAGCAGAGACCGCCTGGGGGAGCCCCAGCATTTT. Protein: CATSRDRLGEPQHF.

The gene calls are TRBV28 and TRBJ1-2, with D possibly being TRBD1 (5 bases). Germline lookup yields CDR1 MDHEN and CDR2 SYDVKM. The V gene lost 3 bases and the J gene lost 2 bases, with 22 bases spanning the gap. There are 18 residues in the CDR3. DNA for the CDR3: TGTGCCAGCAGTTTCTCAGTGGGGCCGCGAGAAACCAACTATGGCTACACCTTC. Protein: CASSFSVGPRETNYGYTF.

The chain uses TRBV15 and TRBJ2-7; 9 bases align to TRBD2. V trimming: 6 bases; J trimming: 9 bases; junction bases outside the gene matches: 9. The CDR3 is made up of 13 amino acids. Germline V lookup: CDR1 LNHNV, CDR2 YYDKDF (reference sequence). CDR3 coding DNA: TGTGCCACCAGGGATAGCGGGAGTTATGGGCAGTACTTC. Translating it yields CATRDSGSYGQYF.

V gene TRBV11-3 combines with J gene TRBJ1-1, with D perhaps matching TRBD1 (5 bases). The CDR3 consists of 14 residues. Trimming stripped 1 base from V and 5 bases from J, with 11 bases between. Germline V gene data show CDR1 as SGHNT and CDR2 as YENEEA. The CDR3 bases are TGTGCCAGCAGCTTAGGGGACGCTGGGACTGAAGCTTTCTTT. It translates to CASSLGDAGTEAFF.

The chain employs TRBV28 and TRBJ2-5, with a tentative D call TRBD2 (6 bases). With 5 bases removed from V and 5 bases from J, the gap between germline ends came to 15 bases. The CDR3 totals 14 residues. Per the germline V gene, CDR1 is MDHEN and CDR2 is SYDVKM. CDR3 amino acids: CASSRAGSLETQYF. The CDR3 DNA is TGTGCCAGCAGTCGAGCGGGCTCCTTGGAGACCCAGTACTTC. The full variable domain, completed using reference TRBV28 and TRBJ2-5, is DVKVTQSSRYLVKRTGEKVFLECVQDMDHENMFWYRQDPGLGLRLIYFSYDVKMKEKGDIPEGYSVSREKKERFSLILESASTNQTSMYLCASSRAGSLETQYFGPGTRLLVL.

The chain is built from TRBV14 and TRBJ2-1, with a weak D call TRBD2 (5 bases). V lost 0 bases, J lost 8 bases, and 11 bases lay in between. Germline CDR1 SGHDN, CDR2 FVKESK. The CDR3 has 14 amino acids. The CDR3 loop reads CASSQDHGVYEQFF. The CDR3 DNA reads TGTGCCAGCAGCCAAGATCACGGGGTATATGAGCAGTTCTTC.

The rearrangement uses TRBV5-6 and TRBJ2-7; TRBD1 agrees at 8 bases. This CDR3 is built from 14 residues. V was clipped by 2 bases and J by 7 bases; unmatched bases: 8. Germline CDR1 is SGHDT and CDR2 is YYEEEE. The CDR3 is CASSLLDRDWEQYF. In DNA form, the CDR3 reads TGTGCCAGCAGCTTACTGGACAGGGATTGGGAGCAGTACTTC.

The rearrangement joins TRBV7-9 to TRBJ2-3; a possible D gene is TRBD2 (5 bases). Trimming cost V 1 base and J 2 bases, with 16 bases left between them. Germline V lookup: CDR1 SEHNR, CDR2 FQNEAQ (reference sequence). The CDR3 runs to 17 residues. The CDR3 loop is CASSLGRGNVNTDTQYF. The CDR3 bases are TGTGCCAGCAGCTTAGGTAGAGGGAACGTAAACACAGATACGCAGTATTTT.

V and J are TRBV15 and TRBJ1-1; no definite D call. In germline, CDR1 is LNHNV, CDR2 YYDKDF (reference sequence). The CDR3 runs 13 residues. Deletions cut 5 bases from V and 6 bases from J, with 13 bases between. Written as DNA, the CDR3 is TGTGCCACCAGCCCCCGTCGCGGCGCTGAAGCTTTCTTT. Translated: CATSPRRGAEAFF.

This clone turned up a few times. The chain couples TRBV6-5 to TRBJ1-6, with a possible D match to TRBD1 (5 bases). The CDR3 extends over 14 amino acids. The V gene's germline CDR1 is MNHEY and CDR2 SVGAGI. The V end lost 4 bases, the J end lost 3 bases, and 7 bases lay between the germline ends. The CDR3 region is CASSSQGYNSPLHF. The CDR3 region has the DNA TGTGCCAGCAGTTCGCAGGGCTATAATTCACCCCTCCACTTT.

This clone was seen more than once but under ten times. The chain couples TRBV27 to TRBJ1-5; D ambiguous. With 3 bases removed from V and 4 bases from J, the gap between germline ends came to 13 bases. The germline gives CDR1 MNHEY, CDR2 SMNVEV (reference sequence). The CDR3 runs 15 residues. This chain's CDR3 is CASSFPAVQNQPQHF. The DNA for the CDR3 is TGTGCCAGCAGTTTCCCGGCAGTCCAAAATCAGCCCCAGCATTTT.

The J gene is TRBJ1-1, the V gene TRBV10-3; D is uncertain. Trimming stripped 8 bases from V and 1 base from J, with 11 bases between. CDR3 length: 13 residues. Germline V gene lookup returns CDR1 ENHRY and CDR2 SYGVKD. CDR3 bases: TGTGCCATCCGGCAAGGGAGGAACACTGAAGCTTTCTTT. As protein: CAIRQGRNTEAFF.

The V and J genes are TRBV7-9 and TRBJ2-2; the D call may be TRBD1 or TRBD2 (5 bases each). With 3 bases removed from V and 0 bases from J, the gap between germline ends came to 8 bases. The V gene's germline CDR1 is SEHNR and CDR2 FQNEAQ (reference sequence). CDR3 size: 15 residues. The CDR3 is CASSFGTANTGELFF. The DNA for the CDR3 is TGTGCCAGCAGCTTCGGGACCGCGAACACCGGGGAGCTGTTTTTT. Looking up the rest from reference TRBV7-9 and TRBJ2-2 gives the full variable domain: DTGVSQNPRHKITKRGQNVTFRCDPISEHNRLYWYRQTLGQGPEFLTYFQNEAQLEKSRLLSDRFSAERPKGSFSTLEIQRTEQGDSAMYLCASSFGTANTGELFFGEGSRLTVL.

This chain links TRBV27 with TRBJ2-5, with unresolved D. The germline V gene encodes CDR1 MNHEY and CDR2 SMNVEV (reference sequence). The V and J ends lost 2 bases and 4 bases respectively, with 14 bases between them. The CDR3 spans 15 residues. As DNA, the CDR3 is TGTGCCAGCAGTTTAGCCGTGGGTTCAGGAGAGACCCAGTACTTC. Residues: CASSLAVGSGETQYF.